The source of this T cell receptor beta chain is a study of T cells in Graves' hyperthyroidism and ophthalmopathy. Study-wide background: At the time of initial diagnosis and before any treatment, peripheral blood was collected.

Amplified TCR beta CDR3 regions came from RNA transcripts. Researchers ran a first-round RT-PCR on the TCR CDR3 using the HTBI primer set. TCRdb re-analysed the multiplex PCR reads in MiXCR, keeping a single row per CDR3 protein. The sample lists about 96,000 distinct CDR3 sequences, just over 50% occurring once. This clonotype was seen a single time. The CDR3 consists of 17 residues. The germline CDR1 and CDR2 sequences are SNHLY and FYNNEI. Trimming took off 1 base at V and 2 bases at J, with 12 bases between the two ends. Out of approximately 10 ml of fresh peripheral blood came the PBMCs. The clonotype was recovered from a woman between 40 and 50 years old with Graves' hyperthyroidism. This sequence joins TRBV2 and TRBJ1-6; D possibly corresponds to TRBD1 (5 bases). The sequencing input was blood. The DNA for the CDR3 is TGTGCCAGCAGTGAAGACGGGGGGGACGCCTATAATTCACCCCTCCACTTT. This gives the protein CASSEDGGDAYNSPLHF.